Below, 28 T cell receptor beta chains from the same sample are listed, as sequenced in a study of human T cells and chemical hapten exposure. Time point here: patch test 3, about 24 weeks after DPC sensitization. Treatment given: therapeutic diphenylcyclopropenone sensitization with weekly scalp DPC. TCRdb re-derived calls from the RACE reads in MiXCR, one entry per CDR3 protein. The profile covers tens of thousands of distinct CDR3 sequences, with approximately 10% appearing a single time and roughly 1% taken by the ten largest. The sequencing here drew on whole blood, taken in connection with sensitization to the hapten diphenylcyclopropenone (DPC). The source of these receptors is a woman in her twenties or thirties with alopecia areata. Some clones in this sample may be carry-over from other donors' samples.

The V gene is TRBV5-6, the J gene TRBJ1-5, with D hard to call. Per the germline V gene, CDR1 is SGHDT and CDR2 is YYEEEE. The CDR3 extends over 13 amino acids. V lost 5 bases, J lost 5 bases, and 11 bases lay in between. CDR3 bases: TGTGCCAGCAGTTGGGGTGCAGATCAGCCCCAGCATTTT. This sequence encodes CASSWGADQPQHF.

Ten or more counts support this clonotype. The junction departs from the called germline gene at one end, perhaps through a read error. This chain links TRBV2 with TRBJ2-4; no clear D. Per germline, CDR1 SNHLY and CDR2 FYNNEI. The CDR3 consists of 14 residues. The CDR3 loop is CASREVSAKNIQYF. The CDR3, as DNA: TGTGCCAGCAGAGAAGTTTCGGCCAAAAACATTCAGTACTTC.

This sequence joins TRBV25-1 and TRBJ1-6, with D uncertain. The CDR3 loop spans 14 amino acids. The V and J ends lost 1 base and 10 bases respectively, with 11 bases between them. Germline-derived CDR1 and CDR2 are MGHDK and SYGVNS. CDR3 sequence: CASSELSPGSPLHF. CDR3 nucleotides: TGTGCCAGCAGTGAATTAAGTCCGGGCTCACCCCTCCACTTT.

This clonotype appeared many times. The chain joins TRBV20-1 to TRBJ2-1; no clear D. V lost 5 bases and J lost 1, with 3 bases in between. This CDR3 has 11 amino acids. Germline CDR1 is DFQATT and CDR2 is SNEGSKA (reference sequence). The CDR3 region is CSARSYNEQFF. CDR3 nucleotide sequence: TGCAGTGCTCGTTCCTACAATGAGCAGTTCTTC.

About this clonotype itself: Compared with germline, one end of the junction differs, possibly owing to a read error. The rearrangement joins TRBV9 to TRBJ2-1; 7 nucleotides agree with TRBD1. The CDR3 runs 12 residues. Germline values: CDR1 SGDLS, CDR2 YYNGEE. CDR3 residues: CASSENDGDRLF. For the CDR3, the DNA is TGTGCCAGCAGCGAGAATGATGGGGACAGACTTTTC.

About this clonotype itself: Being one base from a much bigger clone, this may be a read error. The gene calls are TRBV4-3 and TRBJ2-5; TRBD2 might be the D (5 bases). CDR1 is LGHNA, CDR2 YSLEER, per germline. Between the trimmed V and J ends, which lost 1 base and 5 bases, there was a span of 14 bases. There are 15 residues in the CDR3. CDR3 residues: CASSQVTGRDETQYF. The DNA of the CDR3 is TGCGCCAGCAGCCAAGTAACGGGGAGAGACGAGACCCAGTACTTC.

In its sample, this clonotype was seen many times. The chain joins TRBV12-3 or TRBV12-4 to TRBJ2-1, with a weak D call TRBD2 (6 bases). CDR3 length: 15 amino acids. V was cut by 4 bases and J by 4 bases, with 14 bases left in between. The chain's CDR3 is CASSSFGGAYNEQFF. The CDR3 DNA reads as TGTGCCAGCAGTTCTTTCGGAGGGGCGTACAATGAGCAGTTCTTC.

The V and J genes are TRBV27 and TRBJ2-2; 8 nucleotides match TRBD2. Germline V gene lookup returns CDR1 MNHEY and CDR2 SMNVEV (reference sequence). The CDR3 has 17 amino acids. V was pared by 8 bases and J by 2 bases, with 13 bases of the junction left unmatched. This CDR3 reads CASYPRTTSANTGELFF. CDR3 coding DNA: TGTGCCAGCTACCCCCGGACGACTAGCGCCAACACCGGGGAGCTGTTTTTT.

J is TRBJ2-5 and V is TRBV27, with D possibly being TRBD2 (7 bases). The CDR3 has 13 residues. V was shortened by 6 bases and J by 1 base, with 9 bases between the two germline ends. Germline V lookup: CDR1 MNHEY, CDR2 SMNVEV (reference sequence). The CDR3 spells CASRGGAQETQYF. CDR3 coding DNA: TGTGCCAGCAGGGGGGGGGCCCAAGAGACCCAGTACTTC.

This clonotype occurred many times. A junction boundary mismatches the germline segment, possibly from a read error. The rearrangement uses TRBV6-2 or TRBV6-3 and TRBJ2-2, with 8 bases lining up with TRBD2. Looked up from germline, CDR1 is MNHEY and CDR2 is SVGEGT. CDR3 size: 14 residues. The CDR3 is CASSQGSTGGSLSF. In nucleotides, the CDR3 is TGTGCCAGCAGCCAAGGGTCTACGGGAGGGTCCCTCTCTTTT.

This clonotype came up a few times. The chain links TRBV18 to TRBJ2-1; D may be TRBD2 (5 bases). This CDR3 is built from 13 residues. Per the germline V gene, CDR1 is KGHSH and CDR2 is LQKENI. V was pared by 0 bases and J by 5 bases, with 5 bases between. CDR3 sequence (DNA): TGTGCCAGCTCACCACCGGGAGACAATGAGCAGTTCTTC. This gives the protein CASSPPGDNEQFF.

In this sample, this clonotype turned up a few times. J is TRBJ2-4 and V is TRBV20-1; D perhaps matches TRBD1 (6 bases). CDR3 length: 14 residues. Germline CDR1 reads DFQATT; CDR2 reads SNEGSKA (reference sequence). V shed 1 base and J shed 0 bases, with 7 bases lying between them. The CDR3: CSARAGVAKNIQYF. DNA of the CDR3: TGCAGTGCTAGAGCAGGGGTAGCCAAAAACATTCAGTACTTC.

Ten or more counts support this clonotype. This chain uses TRBV28 with TRBJ1-1; a weak D match, TRBD1 (5 bases). There are 14 residues in the CDR3. The V end lost 6 bases, the J end lost 5 bases, and 16 bases lay between the germline ends. CDR1 and CDR2 from the germline V gene are MDHEN and SYDVKM. The CDR3 DNA reads as TGTGCCAGCAGGCGACCTACAGGAAATACTGAAGCTTTCTTT. This sequence encodes CASRRPTGNTEAFF. Together with reference TRBV28 and TRBJ1-1, the CDR3 gives the full variable domain: DVKVTQSSRYLVKRTGEKVFLECVQDMDHENMFWYRQDPGLGLRLIYFSYDVKMKEKGDIPEGYSVSREKKERFSLILESASTNQTSMYLCASRRPTGNTEAFFGQGTRLTVV.

This clonotype was picked up many times. The chain links TRBV7-9 to TRBJ2-7; D is perhaps TRBD1 (5 bases). This CDR3 is 13 amino acids long. The ends were cut back, 6 bases at V and 2 bases at J, with 11 bases in the middle. Germline lookup yields CDR1 SEHNR and CDR2 FQNEAQ (reference sequence). The CDR3 DNA is TGTGCCAGCAGGCCCACGACAGCCTACGAGCAGTACTTC. It encodes CASRPTTAYEQYF.

This clonotype was seen at least ten times. Here the CDR3 reads CASSRDTDTQYF. CDR3 sequence (DNA): TGTGCCAGCTCCCGAGACACAGATACGCAGTATTTT. The chain recombines TRBV18 with TRBJ2-3; D gene uncertain. The CDR3 contains 12 residues. Germline V gives CDR1 KGHSH, CDR2 LQKENI. V gave up 6 bases and J gave up 2 bases, with 6 bases separating them. The full variable domain, in which reference TRBV18 and TRBJ2-3 provide the parts outside the CDR3, is NAGVMQNPRHLVRRRGQEARLRCSPMKGHSHVYWYRQLPEEGLKFMVYLQKENIIDESGMPKERFSAEFPKEGPSILRIQQVVRGDSAAYFCASSRDTDTQYFGPGTRLTVL.

This clonotype was picked up many times. The chain recombines TRBV11-2 with TRBJ1-4; D remains unclear. CDR1 is SGHAT, CDR2 FQNNGV, per germline. The CDR3 is 15 amino acids. Trimming took off 5 bases at V and 3 bases at J, with 13 bases between the two ends. The CDR3 reads CASSLMGAANEKLFF. CDR3 nucleotides: TGTGCCAGCAGCCTCATGGGTGCAGCTAATGAAAAACTGTTTTTT.

The table lists this clonotype with many counts. The genes are TRBV20-1 and TRBJ2-2; TRBD2 aligns across 10 bases. V was pared by 6 bases and J by 7 bases, with 11 bases of the junction left unmatched. CDR3 length: 15 residues. Germline V CDR1 and CDR2: DFQATT, SNEGSKA (reference sequence). The CDR3 loop is CSAPPGLARSGELFF. The CDR3, as DNA: TGCAGTGCCCCTCCGGGACTAGCGAGGAGCGGGGAGCTGTTTTTT.

This clonotype occurred a few times. V usage is TRBV18 and J usage is TRBJ2-2; 8 nucleotides line up with TRBD2. Losses at the gene ends were 1 base for V and 4 bases for J; bases not matched to a gene: 2. The CDR3 totals 15 residues. Germline V lookup: CDR1 KGHSH, CDR2 LQKENI. The CDR3 DNA sequence: TGTGCCAGCTCACCACTAGCGGGACTCACCGGGGAGCTGTTTTTT. It encodes CASSPLAGLTGELFF.

The V gene is TRBV29-1, the J gene TRBJ1-1, with TRBD1 identical over 10 bases. J lost 4 bases, V lost 7 bases, and 6 bases had no gene match. Germline V gene sequence: CDR1 SQVTM, CDR2 ANQGSEA. The CDR3 covers 13 residues. This CDR3 is CSAPRDRGTEAFF. As DNA, the CDR3 is TGCAGCGCTCCCCGGGACAGGGGCACTGAAGCTTTCTTT.

This clonotype was counted many times. CDR3 sequence (DNA): TGTGCCAGCAGCCCCGGGACTAGCGGGGTTACAGATACGCAGTATTTT. It specifies CASSPGTSGVTDTQYF. This chain connects TRBV11-1 to TRBJ2-3; 13 nucleotides match TRBD2. CDR3 length: 16 amino acids. Germline V CDR1 and CDR2: SGHAT, FQDESV (reference sequence). V trimming: 5 bases; J trimming: 3 bases; junction bases outside the gene matches: 5.

This clonotype has ten or more counts. The chain's CDR3 is CATRLYAGGYNEQFF. CDR3 sequence (DNA): TGTGCCACCCGCCTTTATGCGGGGGGCTACAATGAGCAGTTCTTC. The chain recombines TRBV6-2 or TRBV6-3 with TRBJ2-1; TRBD2 matches 8 bases. The CDR3 sequence is 15 residues long. Germline loops: CDR1 MNHEY, CDR2 SVGEGT. Trimming removed 10 bases from V and 3 bases from J; junction bases left unmatched: 11.

This chain connects TRBV7-2 to TRBJ2-1, with TRBD1 identical over 9 bases. The CDR3 contains 15 residues. Losses at the gene ends were 3 bases for V and 7 bases for J; bases not matched to a gene: 7. The germline gives CDR1 SGHTA, CDR2 FQGNSA. CDR3 loop: CASSLTGTGLNEQFF. DNA of the CDR3: TGTGCCAGCAGCTTGACCGGGACAGGGTTGAATGAGCAGTTCTTC. Combining the CDR3 with reference TRBV7-2 and TRBJ2-1 gives the whole variable domain GAGVSQSPSNKVTEKGKDVELRCDPISGHTALYWYRQSLGQGLEFLIYFQGNSAPDKSGLPSDRFSAERTGGSVSTLTIQRTQQEDSAVYLCASSLTGTGLNEQFFGPGTRLTVL.

This clonotype was recorded a few times. This CDR3 reads CASSPAGTFQETQYF. CDR3 nucleotide sequence: TGTGCCAGCAGCCCGGCCGGGACCTTCCAAGAGACCCAGTACTTC. The rearrangement links TRBV3-1 to TRBJ2-5; D may be TRBD1 or TRBD2 (5 bases each). V gave up 4 bases and J gave up 1 base, with 13 bases separating them. This CDR3 comprises 15 residues. Germline values: CDR1 LGHDT, CDR2 YNNKEL (reference sequence).

The chain combines TRBV9 with TRBJ2-5; D gene ambiguous. Germline CDR1 SGDLS, CDR2 YYNGEE. Trimming pared 2 bases from V and 1 base from J, leaving 6 bases between. This CDR3 contains 13 residues. The CDR3 region is CASSVAPQETQYF. As DNA, the CDR3 is TGTGCCAGCAGCGTGGCACCCCAAGAGACCCAGTACTTC.

This clonotype was found a few times. The chain is built from TRBV4-2 and TRBJ1-4; D is unclear. V dropped 4 bases and J dropped 6 bases, with 12 bases sitting between them. Germline CDR1 and CDR2: LGHNA and YNFKEQ. This CDR3 has 14 amino acids. CDR3 sequence: CASSPPAGDEKLFF. The CDR3 DNA follows: TGTGCCAGCAGCCCTCCGGCCGGGGATGAAAAACTGTTTTTT.

This clonotype has only a few counts. The rearrangement joins TRBV7-9 to TRBJ2-2; D is unclear. Per germline, CDR1 SEHNR and CDR2 FQNEAQ (reference sequence). The CDR3 has 13 residues. V lost 3 bases, J lost 4 bases, and 6 bases lay in between. CDR3 sequence: CASSLSFTGELFF. The CDR3 nucleotides are TGTGCCAGCAGCTTGAGCTTCACCGGGGAGCTGTTTTTT.

This clonotype was recorded at least ten times. The rearrangement uses TRBV2 and TRBJ1-2; maybe TRBD1 (6 bases). The V gene's germline CDR1 is SNHLY and CDR2 FYNNEI. Trimming stripped 3 bases from V and 4 bases from J, with 15 bases between. This CDR3 is 15 amino acids long. CDR3 in DNA: TGTGCCAGCAGTGAGACAGGCCAACGGGGCTATGGCTACACCTTC. Amino acids: CASSETGQRGYGYTF.

In this sample, this clonotype turned up a few times. This chain links TRBV7-2 with TRBJ2-7, with 10 bases identical to TRBD2. The CDR3 covers 15 residues. Germline loops: CDR1 SGHTA, CDR2 FQGNSA. V lost 5 bases, J lost 5 bases, and 9 bases stayed unmatched. The CDR3 DNA follows: TGTGCCAGCAGCCCCGTTAGCGGGAGGTACGACGAGCAGTACTTC. Translation gives CASSPVSGRYDEQYF.